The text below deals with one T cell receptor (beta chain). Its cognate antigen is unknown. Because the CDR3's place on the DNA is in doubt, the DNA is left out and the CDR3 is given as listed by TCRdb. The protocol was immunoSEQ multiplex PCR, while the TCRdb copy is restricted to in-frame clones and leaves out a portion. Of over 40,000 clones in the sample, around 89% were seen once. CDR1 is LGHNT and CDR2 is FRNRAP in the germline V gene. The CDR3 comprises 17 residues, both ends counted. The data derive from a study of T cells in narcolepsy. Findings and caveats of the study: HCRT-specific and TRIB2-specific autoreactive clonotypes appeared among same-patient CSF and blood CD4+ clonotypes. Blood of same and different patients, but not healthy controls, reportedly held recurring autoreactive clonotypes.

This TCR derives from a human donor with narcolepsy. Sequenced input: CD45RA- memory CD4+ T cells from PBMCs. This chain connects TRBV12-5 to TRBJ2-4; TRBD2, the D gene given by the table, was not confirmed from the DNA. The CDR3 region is CASGLGTGAGTKNIQYF.